This T cell receptor beta chain was obtained from a study of tumor-infiltrating lymphocytes in primary liver carcinoma. Germline assignment: CDR1 SQVTM and CDR2 ANQGSEA. CDR3 length: 10 amino acids. Concerning this clonotype itself: A much larger clone lies one base from this, so it may be a read error.

Researchers drew blood RNA from unsorted whole blood and extracted germline DNA as well. Collected before surgery were four milliliters of peripheral blood. Starting material of 450 to 500 ng total RNA yielded TCR beta cDNA via a constant-region primer. Researchers made the TCR beta libraries by running three nested multiplex PCR rounds with slightly modified ARM-PCR. Use of TRBV1-TRBV30 forward primers with a C-beta reverse primer characterized the first two PCR rounds, which lasted about 9 cycles each. Using its own MiXCR run on the multiplex PCR reads, TCRdb lists one record per CDR3 protein. The sample shows 300,000 to 400,000 distinct CDR3 sequences, less than 75% of them seen only once.

Specimen: peripheral blood. The chain has TRBV29-1 and TRBJ1-1; the D is unclear. This sequence was found in a man aged 35 to 55 with primary liver carcinoma and hepatitis B virus infection. The CDR3 reads CGVVNTEAFF. In nucleotides, the CDR3 is TGCGGCGTTGTGAACACTGAAGCTTTCTTT.